The clone carrying this T cell receptor (beta chain) was observed at least ten times. Using RNA template, CDR3s of TCR alpha and beta were amplified with iRepertoire arm-PCR. TCRdb re-derived calls from the multiplex PCR reads in MiXCR, one entry per CDR3 protein. The sample contains under 200,000 distinct CDR3 sequences, about 32% of which appear only once. These data belong to a study of glioma-infiltrating T cells. V was cut by 4 bases and J by 4 bases, with 16 bases left in between. Germline V gene sequence: CDR1 LNHDA, CDR2 SQIVND (reference sequence). This CDR3 comprises 15 residues. V is TRBV19 and J is TRBJ1-2, with a weak D call TRBD1 (6 bases). The sequence derives from a human donor with low-grade glioma or glioblastoma, undergoing nonglioma brain surgery, or in good health (not recorded which). Sequenced input: glioma tissue, nonneoplastic brain tissue, or PBMCs (not recorded which). The CDR3 DNA follows: TGTGCCAGTAGTACAGGGGTCCGAGCGAGCTATGGCTACACCTTC. Translated: CASSTGVRASYGYTF.